A single sample is the source of the 21 T cell receptor beta chains below, sequenced in a study of Graves' ophthalmopathy and Graves' hyperthyroidism. RNA transcripts served as template for amplifying TCR beta CDR3 sequences. An initial RT-PCR round employing HTBI primers preceded a second-round multiplex PCR. TCRdb called the multiplex PCR reads again in MiXCR, with one record for every CDR3 protein. The sample records 150,000 to 200,000 distinct CDR3 sequences, over 35% being singletons. Sequences were obtained from peripheral blood. These receptors came from a woman aged 40-49 years with Graves' ophthalmopathy.

This clonotype was counted at least ten times. The chain carries TRBV29-1 and TRBJ1-2; maybe TRBD1 (5 bases). This CDR3 is built from 13 residues. Germline V gene lookup returns CDR1 SQVTM and CDR2 ANQGSEA. With 4 bases removed from V and 6 bases from J, the gap between germline ends came to 15 bases. The CDR3 here is CSVAQQVGNGYTF. The CDR3 DNA is TGCAGCGTTGCTCAACAGGTGGGGAATGGCTACACCTTC.

The CDR3, as DNA: TGCGCCAGCAGCTCTCAGGGGGCTAAGGGCTACACCTTC. It is translated as CASSSQGAKGYTF. This chain uses TRBV5-1 with TRBJ1-2, with 8 bases lining up with TRBD1. The CDR3 is made up of 13 amino acids. Germline trimming cut 3 bases from V and 8 bases from J; bases unmatched to any gene: 6. Germline V gives CDR1 SGHRS, CDR2 YFSETQ. The whole variable domain, remainder taken from reference TRBV5-1 and TRBJ1-2, is KAGVTQTPRYLIKTRGQQVTLSCSPISGHRSVSWYQQTPGQGLQFLFEYFSETQRNKGNFPGRFSGRQFSNSRSEMNVSTLELGDSALYLCASSSQGAKGYTFGSGTRLTVV.

J is TRBJ1-1 and V is TRBV6-1; TRBD1 might be the D (6 bases). This CDR3 has 14 amino acids. V was shortened by 5 bases and J by 3 bases, with 13 bases between the two germline ends. Germline V lookup: CDR1 MNHNS, CDR2 SASEGT. The CDR3 DNA is TGTGCCAGCAGTCAAAGGGGGTCGGACACTGAAGCTTTCTTT. This translates into CASSQRGSDTEAFF.

V is TRBV20-1 and J is TRBJ2-7, with D possibly TRBD2 on 5 matching bases. Between the trimmed V and J ends, which lost 1 base and 9 bases, there was a span of 16 bases. This CDR3 comprises 13 residues. Germline V gives CDR1 DFQATT, CDR2 SNEGSKA (reference sequence). CDR3 residues: CSARASSSGWQYF. CDR3 coding DNA: TGCAGTGCTAGAGCATCAAGTTCGGGGTGGCAGTACTTC.

The sample holds many counts of this clonotype. This chain joins TRBV7-2 and TRBJ2-7, with 10 bases that match TRBD2. CDR1 SGHTA and CDR2 FQGNSA come from the germline V gene. V trimming: 5 bases; J trimming: 7 bases; junction bases outside the gene matches: 5. This CDR3 has 13 residues. The CDR3 nucleotides are TGTGCCAGCAGCCAGGGACTAGCGCGGGAGCAGTACTTC. Residues: CASSQGLAREQYF.

The chain carries TRBV7-2 and TRBJ2-5, with D perhaps given as TRBD1 or TRBD2 (6 bases each). Germline lookup yields CDR1 SGHTA and CDR2 FQGNSA. V dropped 2 bases and J dropped 5 bases, with 15 bases sitting between them. This CDR3 is built from 15 residues. CDR3 sequence (DNA): TGTGCCAGCAGCTTAAGAGGGGGAGGTCGCGAGACCCAGTACTTC. Residues: CASSLRGGGRETQYF.

The chain links TRBV6-1 to TRBJ1-2; the D gene is possibly TRBD1 (5 bases). The germline V gene has CDR1 MNHNS and CDR2 SASEGT. The V end was cut by 6 bases, the J end by 5 bases, with 16 bases between. The CDR3 extends over 14 amino acids. The DNA of the CDR3 is TGTGCCAGCAGCGACGGGGGGGTTCTATATGGCTACACCTTC. Translated: CASSDGGVLYGYTF.

This clonotype was observed a single time. The chain joins TRBV4-2 to TRBJ1-2; tentatively, D is TRBD1 (6 bases). Germline CDR1 is LGHNA and CDR2 is YNFKEQ. The CDR3 extends over 15 amino acids. Trimming removed 1 base from V and 4 bases from J, with 13 bases in between. The CDR3: CASSQGLAGVYGYTF. CDR3 DNA sequence: TGTGCCAGCAGCCAAGGATTGGCAGGGGTCTATGGCTACACCTTC.

This clonotype was recorded at least ten times. The CDR3, as DNA: TGTGCCAGCACCCGACCGACTGCTAACTATGGCTACACCTTC. Protein product: CASTRPTANYGYTF. The chain combines TRBV28 with TRBJ1-2; D unresolved. V shed 7 bases and J shed 0 bases, with 12 bases lying between them. CDR3 length equals 14 residues. Germline V gene sequence: CDR1 MDHEN, CDR2 SYDVKM.

The rearrangement uses TRBV6-1 and TRBJ2-4; D tentatively fits TRBD1 or TRBD2 (5 bases each). The germline V and J ends were trimmed by 6 bases and 5 bases, with 14 bases remaining between them. The germline V gene encodes CDR1 MNHNS and CDR2 SASEGT. The CDR3 totals 14 residues. This CDR3 is CASRPRRGENIQYF. The CDR3, as DNA: TGTGCCAGCAGACCGCGAAGGGGAGAAAACATTCAGTACTTC.

This clonotype was detected once. The V gene is TRBV6-1, the J gene TRBJ2-7; the D gene is possibly TRBD2 (6 bases). Germline V gene sequence: CDR1 MNHNS, CDR2 SASEGT. V was cut by 6 bases and J by 6 bases, with 21 bases left in between. The CDR3 spans 15 residues. Written as DNA, the CDR3 is TGTGCCAGCAGCAGACTAGTACGGGGGTCCGCCGAGCAGTACTTC. Translation: CASSRLVRGSAEQYF.

The gene calls are TRBV12-3 or TRBV12-4 and TRBJ1-3; 8 nucleotides agree with TRBD1. This CDR3 region has 14 residues. The junction had 5 bases not matched to a gene; V was cut back by 5 bases and J by 5 bases. DNA of the CDR3: TGTGCCAGCAGTGAAGGACAGGGCAGAAACACCATATATTTT. Translation gives CASSEGQGRNTIYF.

CDR3 sequence reads: CASSLDGQGTQYF. CDR3 DNA sequence: TGTGCCAGCAGCTTAGACGGCCAGGGGACCCAGTACTTC. The chain combines TRBV7-2 with TRBJ2-5, with TRBD1 as a possible D gene (5 bases). Germline CDR1 reads SGHTA; CDR2 reads FQGNSA. CDR3 length: 13 amino acids. V was cut by 1 base and J by 7 bases, with 10 bases left in between.

This clonotype was observed at least ten times. The J gene is TRBJ1-2, the V gene TRBV19; D not certain. The CDR3 is made up of 16 amino acids. V shed 9 bases and J shed 0 bases, with 20 bases lying between them. Germline lookup yields CDR1 LNHDA and CDR2 SQIVND (reference sequence). The CDR3 is CASVSSGRGPNYGYTF. CDR3 in DNA: TGTGCCAGCGTGTCATCCGGACGGGGTCCTAACTATGGCTACACCTTC.

V usage is TRBV5-1 and J usage is TRBJ1-2; D possibly corresponds to TRBD1 (5 bases). The ends were cut back, 0 bases at V and 2 bases at J, with 11 bases in the middle. CDR1 and CDR2 from the germline V gene are SGHRS and YFSETQ. The CDR3 has 15 amino acids. The CDR3 DNA is TGCGCCAGCAGCTTGGCCGACGGGGGGAACTATGGCTACACCTTC. It yields the protein CASSLADGGNYGYTF.

This clonotype was found many times. Being one base from a much bigger clone, this may be a read error. The rearrangement joins TRBV30 to TRBJ2-5, with no clear D. The CDR3 loop spans 11 amino acids. Trimming removed 8 bases from V and 1 base from J, with 8 bases in between. The germline V gene encodes CDR1 GTSNPN and CDR2 SVGIG (reference sequence). CDR3 sequence (DNA): TGTGCCCTCTACTCCCAAGAGACCCAGTACTTC. Amino acids: CALYSQETQYF.

This clonotype was detected many times. The chain joins TRBV19 to TRBJ2-7, with 12 bases fitting TRBD2. After removal of 5 bases from V and 3 bases from J, the junction contained 5 bases not matched to a gene. CDR1 is LNHDA and CDR2 is SQIVND in the germline V gene (reference sequence). The CDR3 totals 15 residues. DNA for the CDR3: TGTGCCAGTAGTTTCTCTAGCGGGAGGGGCTACGAGCAGTACTTC. Translated, it gives CASSFSSGRGYEQYF.

The rearrangement uses TRBV6-5 and TRBJ2-5; D tentatively fits TRBD1 or TRBD2 (6 bases each). CDR3 size: 15 residues. Per the germline V gene, CDR1 is MNHEY and CDR2 is SVGAGI. Trimming took off 2 bases at V and 5 bases at J, with 15 bases between the two ends. The CDR3 DNA is TGTGCCAGCAGTTACGTGGGGGGCGGAGGGGAGACCCAGTACTTC. Residues: CASSYVGGGGETQYF.

The chain carries TRBV6-1 and TRBJ2-7; maybe TRBD2 (5 bases). The CDR3 is made up of 11 amino acids. Germline CDR1 is MNHNS and CDR2 is SASEGT. The V end lost 6 bases, the J end lost 7 bases, and 10 bases lay between the germline ends. The CDR3: CASSRTGEQYF. Here the CDR3 DNA reads TGTGCCAGCAGCAGGACGGGAGAGCAGTACTTC.

This clonotype was detected ten times or more. The V call is TRBV9, the J call TRBJ1-2; the D gene is possibly TRBD1 (5 bases). Germline V gene data show CDR1 as SGDLS and CDR2 as YYNGEE. CDR3 length: 17 amino acids. Between the trimmed V and J ends, which lost 4 bases and 5 bases, there was a span of 24 bases. The CDR3 DNA is TGTGCCAGCAGCTCCCACTCATCTACGGGACGCCAGTATGGCTACACCTTC. It translates to CASSSHSSTGRQYGYTF.

The V and J genes are TRBV7-2 and TRBJ2-7; a possible D gene is TRBD2 (6 bases). The closer fit of TRBJ2-5 to the DNA end suggests the J call may be wrong. Germline loops: CDR1 SGHTA, CDR2 FQGNSA. The CDR3 is made up of 15 amino acids. CDR3 sequence: CASSSSSALGGTQYF. The DNA for the CDR3 is TGTGCCAGCAGCTCATCTAGTGCCCTGGGAGGGACCCAGTACTTC.